This TCR beta chain was obtained from a study of blood T cell repertoires in COVID-19. About the study: Donors in the United States, Italy and Spain gave samples during acute or convalescent COVID-19. Sample material is recorded as cDNA or gDNA derived from T cells, B-cell-depleted T cells, or PBMCs.

CDR1 and CDR2 from the germline V gene are SQVTM and ANQGSEA. This CDR3 is built from 13 residues. Trimming removed 2 bases at V and 10 bases at J, with 15 bases between. Per the original methods: It was from reference gene primer amplification that nucleated cell counts were estimated. Some clones are missing from TCRdb's copy, which holds only in-frame ones; the method was immunoSEQ multiplex PCR. V, J and clone size derive from that table, while D and trimming were established from the DNA sequence. The sample yields fewer than 250,000 clones, 70% to 85% seen once. The sequenced material came from peripheral blood. V usage is TRBV29-1 and J usage is TRBJ2-1; the D gene is possibly TRBD1 (5 bases). This clonotype was obtained from a woman older than 75 with acute or convalescent COVID-19. The CDR3 reads CSVEKDRGAEQFF. The CDR3 DNA reads TGCAGCGTTGAAAAAGATCGTGGGGCGGAGCAGTTCTTC.